These 18 T cell receptor beta chains originate from one sample sequenced in a study of CD8+ T cells in alopecia areata. Treatment specified: oral pan-JAK inhibitor, 5-10 mg twice daily. RNA was isolated and reverse transcribed to cDNA, the sequencing template. TCRdb keeps only in-frame clones here, not all; method: immunoSEQ multiplex PCR. The data show 200,000 or so clones, 40% to 45% seen once. This specimen was CD4+ T cells sorted from blood, taken at roughly week 36, from a patient treated with tofacitinib. Source of these receptors: a human donor with alopecia areata.

This clone has a handful of counts. V is TRBV15 and J is TRBJ2-7; possible D gene TRBD2, 6 bases. Trimming took off 0 bases at V and 3 bases at J, with 15 bases between the two ends. Looked up from germline, CDR1 is LNHNV and CDR2 is YYDKDF (reference sequence). The CDR3 length is 16 residues. Here the CDR3 DNA reads TGTGCCACCAGCAGAGATTCCCGGGGGTTAGGCTACGAGCAGTACTTC. Its protein is CATSRDSRGLGYEQYF.

A few counts support this clone. The rearrangement joins TRBV6-5 to TRBJ2-1; TRBD2 matches 9 bases. The CDR3 sequence is 14 residues long. With 7 bases clipped from V and 7 bases from J, the junction kept 8 bases outside the gene matches. Germline values: CDR1 MNHEY, CDR2 SVGAGI. The chain's CDR3 is CASIGAGGWNEQFF. CDR3 coding DNA: TGTGCCAGCATCGGGGCGGGAGGGTGGAATGAGCAGTTCTTC.

The chain combines TRBV4-1 with TRBJ2-2; TRBD2 might be the D (5 bases). The germline V and J ends were trimmed by 0 bases and 6 bases, with 17 bases remaining between them. Germline CDR1 reads MGHRA; CDR2 reads YSYEKL. This CDR3 has 17 residues. The CDR3 spells CASSQDGSVVRAGELFF. The CDR3 nucleotides are TGCGCCAGCAGCCAAGACGGTAGCGTGGTTAGGGCCGGGGAGCTGTTTTTT.

This clone was observed a handful of times. The chain links TRBV5-1 to TRBJ1-1; 8 nucleotides agree with TRBD1. Germline values: CDR1 SGHRS, CDR2 YFSETQ. Germline trimming cut 3 bases from V and 2 bases from J; bases unmatched to any gene: 3. The CDR3 loop spans 14 amino acids. The chain's CDR3 is CASSYGTGNTEAFF. The CDR3 DNA is TGCGCCAGCAGCTACGGGACAGGAAACACTGAAGCTTTCTTT.

This clone was observed a few times. This rearrangement joins TRBV27 to TRBJ2-1, with TRBD2 matching over 9 bases. V shed 6 bases and J 9 bases; nucleotides not matched to a gene: 12. This CDR3 is 15 amino acids long. Germline CDR1 MNHEY, CDR2 SMNVEV (reference sequence). The CDR3 reads CASSRLAGVQIEQFF. The CDR3 nucleotides are TGTGCCAGCAGCCGATTAGCGGGAGTGCAGATTGAGCAGTTCTTC.

This clone was recorded a few times. V usage is TRBV10-3 and J usage is TRBJ2-7; 7 bases are a match to TRBD2. V gave up 4 bases and J gave up 1 base; unmatched junction bases: 4. This CDR3 spans 14 amino acids. Per the germline V gene, CDR1 is ENHRY and CDR2 is SYGVKD. For the CDR3, the DNA is TGTGCCATCAGTGGAGGTAGCGGGTCCTACGAGCAGTACTTC. Amino acid sequence: CAISGGSGSYEQYF.

The sample holds a few counts of this clone. The CDR3 DNA sequence: TGTGCCAGCAGCTTAGTGGGCCTCACGGAAGAGCAGTACTTC. This encodes CASSLVGLTEEQYF. The chain recombines TRBV7-9 with TRBJ2-7; no reliable D call. Trimming shortened V by 1 base and J by 7 bases, and 14 bases separated the two germline ends. CDR1 SEHNR and CDR2 FQNEAQ come from the germline V gene (reference sequence). The length of the CDR3 is 14 residues.

This clone came up a few times. V gene TRBV15 combines with J gene TRBJ2-1; 10 bases line up with TRBD1. J lost 15 bases, V lost 6 bases, and 5 bases had no gene match. Germline V gene data show CDR1 as LNHNV and CDR2 as YYDKDF (reference sequence). This CDR3 has 11 residues. In nucleotides, the CDR3 is TGTGCCACCAGTGACAGGGGGCGTCTGTTCTTC. Its translation is CATSDRGRLFF.

This chain links TRBV7-3 with TRBJ2-3, with D perhaps TRBD2 (6 bases). The germline V gene has CDR1 SGHTA and CDR2 FQGTGA. The CDR3 consists of 14 residues. Trimming took 5 bases from V and 9 from J, leaving 18 bases between them. The CDR3 sequence is CASSPNGGVGTQYF. CDR3 sequence (DNA): TGTGCCAGCAGCCCGAACGGAGGGGTAGGGACGCAGTATTTT.

The chain has TRBV4-1 and TRBJ2-5, with 8 nucleotides matching TRBD2. The CDR3 is made up of 16 amino acids. Germline lookup yields CDR1 MGHRA and CDR2 YSYEKL. V trimming: 3 bases; J trimming: 0 bases; junction bases outside the gene matches: 6. CDR3 amino acids: CASSQAGLANQETQYF. The CDR3 DNA follows: TGCGCCAGCAGCCAGGCCGGACTAGCCAACCAAGAGACCCAGTACTTC.

V gene TRBV2 combines with J gene TRBJ2-3, with D perhaps assigned TRBD1 or TRBD2 (5 bases each). V gave up 1 base and J gave up 4 bases, with 12 bases separating them. Germline values: CDR1 SNHLY, CDR2 FYNNEI. The CDR3 runs 15 residues. The CDR3 nucleotides are TGTGCCAGCAGTGAAGTCGGGACCGCCGCAGATACGCAGTATTTT. It specifies CASSEVGTAADTQYF.

The V call is TRBV6-5, the J call TRBJ2-1; 9 bases map to TRBD2. The CDR3 spans 13 residues. The germline CDR1 and CDR2 sequences are MNHEY and SVGAGI. Trimming removed 11 bases from V and 4 bases from J; junction bases left unmatched: 6. The CDR3 loop reads CAASREGYNEQFF. CDR3 in DNA: TGTGCCGCCTCGCGGGAGGGATACAATGAGCAGTTCTTC.

Points on this clone: Mismatch with germline at one junction end may stem from a read error. The chain uses TRBV5-1 and TRBJ2-3; possibly TRBD2 for D (6 bases). The CDR3 covers 13 residues. Germline V gene lookup returns CDR1 SGHRS and CDR2 YFSETQ. The CDR3 reads CATSGLQADTQYF. For the CDR3, the DNA is TGCGCCACCAGCGGGCTCCAAGCGGATACGCAGTATTTT.

The chain carries TRBV6-5 and TRBJ1-4, with D possibly TRBD1 on 5 matching bases. There are 14 residues in the CDR3. V was clipped by 5 bases and J by 5 bases, with 12 bases between them. The germline V gene has CDR1 MNHEY and CDR2 SVGAGI. The CDR3 protein is CASSRQKLNEKLFF. The CDR3 DNA sequence: TGTGCCAGCAGTCGACAGAAGCTCAATGAAAAACTGTTTTTT.

V and J are TRBV28 and TRBJ1-5, with 8 bases aligning to TRBD1. CDR3 length equals 15 residues. Germline V lookup: CDR1 MDHEN, CDR2 SYDVKM. V lost 2 bases, J lost 6 bases, and 6 bases stayed unmatched. The CDR3 is CASSLNGQGGQPQHF. CDR3 nucleotides: TGTGCCAGCAGTTTAAACGGACAGGGCGGTCAGCCCCAGCATTTT.

The genes are TRBV15 and TRBJ2-3; the D is unclear. Germline V gives CDR1 LNHNV, CDR2 YYDKDF (reference sequence). Between the trimmed V and J ends, which lost 2 bases and 6 bases, there was a span of 9 bases. The CDR3 has 13 residues. The CDR3 region is CATSRLLEDTQYF. In nucleotides, the CDR3 is TGTGCCACCAGCAGACTCCTAGAGGATACGCAGTATTTT.

This chain joins TRBV23-1 and TRBJ1-3, with 7 bases identical to TRBD1. TRBV23-1 is an ORF; its function is uncertain. The CDR3 covers 16 residues. V trimming: 3 bases; J trimming: 4 bases; junction bases outside the gene matches: 9. The CDR3 bases are TGCGCCAGCAGTCACCCTGGGACAGCACGAGGAAACACCATATATTTT. It encodes CASSHPGTARGNTIYF.

This clone was observed a few times. The genes are TRBV28 and TRBJ2-7; D is tentatively TRBD1 or TRBD2 (7 bases each). The germline gives CDR1 MDHEN, CDR2 SYDVKM. The CDR3 has 13 amino acids. Trimming removed 7 bases at V and 5 bases at J, with 15 bases between. The CDR3 is CASTGGAANEQYF. The DNA of the CDR3 is TGTGCCAGCACAGGGGGGGCCGCCAACGAGCAGTACTTC.